What follows is one TCR beta chain and its context. These data belong to a study of long-term antiretroviral therapy in people with HIV. The assay used was immunoSEQ (version v3.0), run at survey level. Produced via immunoSEQ multiplex PCR; TCRdb's table is partial and in-frame only. This table has about 20,000 clones, 82% appearing once. Every sample had 1-10 million cryopreserved PBMC in it before DNA extraction. CDR1 and CDR2 (germline): MGHDK, SYGVNS. This CDR3 spans 12 amino acids. V gave up 3 bases and J gave up 8 bases, with 10 bases separating them. The chain carries TRBV25-1 and TRBJ1-1; D gene unclear. The sample was unsorted PBMCs, taken 2.3 to 2.5 years after starting antiretroviral therapy. The sequence came from a man in his forties with HIV. The CDR3, as DNA: TGTGCCAGCAGTGATTGGAGGGAAGAAGCTTTCTTT. This sequence encodes CASSDWREEAFF.